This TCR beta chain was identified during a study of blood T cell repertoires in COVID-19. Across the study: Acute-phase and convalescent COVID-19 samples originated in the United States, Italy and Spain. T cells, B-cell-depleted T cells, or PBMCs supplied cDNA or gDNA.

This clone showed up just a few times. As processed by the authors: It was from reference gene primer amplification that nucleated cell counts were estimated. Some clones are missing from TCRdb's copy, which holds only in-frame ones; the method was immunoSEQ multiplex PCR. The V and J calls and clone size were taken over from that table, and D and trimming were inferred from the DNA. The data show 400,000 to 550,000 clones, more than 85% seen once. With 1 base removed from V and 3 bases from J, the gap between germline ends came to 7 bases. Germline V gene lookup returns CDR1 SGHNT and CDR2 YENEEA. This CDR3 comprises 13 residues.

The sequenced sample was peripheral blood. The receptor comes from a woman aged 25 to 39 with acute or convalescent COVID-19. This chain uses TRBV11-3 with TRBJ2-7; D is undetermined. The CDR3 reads CASSLGRNYEQYF. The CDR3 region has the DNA TGTGCCAGCAGCTTAGGCAGAAACTACGAGCAGTACTTC.